This paragraph reports one TCR beta chain. Antigen unknown. This record comes from a study of blood T cells in healthy people across ages. General study points: Estimates of total diversity, which came from one million sequenced T cells, were considered to be underestimates.

Per germline, CDR1 SEHNR and CDR2 FQNEAQ (reference sequence). The CDR3 loop spans 13 amino acids. Trimming pared 1 base from V and 13 bases from J, leaving 14 bases between. Combining a sample-barcoded 5' primer with a J-beta primer mix, a second PCR ran for 7 to 11 cycles. Every sample gave at least 2.5 million paired-end reads containing CDR3. TCRdb re-derived calls from the 5' RACE reads in MiXCR, one entry per CDR3 protein. Of some 1.5 million distinct CDR3 sequences listed, about 42% are singletons. The rearrangement joins TRBV7-9 to TRBJ2-1; D not resolved. The specimen sequenced was blood. The clonotype comes from a young woman in good health. The CDR3 DNA sequence: TGTGCCAGCAGCTTAGTGGTAGGAGAGACCCAGTTCTTC. Protein product: CASSLVVGETQFF. The full variable domain, in which reference TRBV7-9 and TRBJ2-1 provide the parts outside the CDR3, is DTGVSQNPRHKITKRGQNVTFRCDPISEHNRLYWYRQTLGQGPEFLTYFQNEAQLEKSRLLSDRFSAERPKGSFSTLEIQRTEQGDSAMYLCASSLVVGETQFFGPGTRLTVL.